This entry lists 20 T cell receptor beta chains sequenced from one sample in a study of cytomegalovirus exposure and HLA in healthy donors (dated by TCRdb to about 2017). The receptor library was made with the immunoSEQ multiplex PCR assay. For the multiplex PCR, a mixture combining 60 forward primers for TCR Vbeta segments and 13 reverse primers for TCR Jbeta segments was used. As stored in TCRdb, this immuneACCESS dataset retains in-frame rearrangements with V and J assigned. A fraction of the clones does not appear; measured against another copy, unresolved V genes explain less than half of the discrepancy, and the remainder lacks a known reason. In all, the sample holds 110,000 to 150,000 clones, and approximately 82% of those were seen once. 1.9% of the sample is held by the ten biggest clonotypes. The sequenced sample consisted of PBMCs. The receptors derive from a middle-aged woman in good health and CMV-seronegative.

The CDR3 spells CASSPFRGLSTEAFF. CDR3 bases: TGTGCCAGCTCACCTTTTAGGGGGCTTAGCACTGAAGCTTTCTTT. V is TRBV18 and J is TRBJ1-1; 7 bases map to TRBD1. The V gene end was trimmed by 3 bases and the J gene end by 4 bases; junction bases not matched to a gene: 8. This CDR3 has 15 amino acids. Germline CDR1 reads KGHSH; CDR2 reads LQKENI.

This rearrangement joins TRBV19 to TRBJ2-6; 11 bases are shared with TRBD1. The CDR3 has 17 amino acids. V lost 6 bases, J lost 0 bases, and 4 bases stayed unmatched. Germline V lookup: CDR1 LNHDA, CDR2 SQIVND (reference sequence). The CDR3 spells CASSRDRGDSGANVLTF. The CDR3 DNA reads TGTGCCAGTAGCCGGGACAGGGGGGACTCTGGGGCCAACGTCCTGACTTTC.

J is TRBJ2-5 and V is TRBV6-1, with 10 bases matching TRBD1. The CDR3 has 14 amino acids. Trimming took 8 bases from V and 2 from J; bases not matched to a gene: 5. Germline CDR1 reads MNHNS; CDR2 reads SASEGT. The CDR3 DNA is TGTGCCAGCCGGGACAGGGGAGGGCAAGAGACCCAGTACTTC. It specifies CASRDRGGQETQYF.

The V call is TRBV4-2, the J call TRBJ1-4; 8 nucleotides line up with TRBD1. Germline V gene lookup returns CDR1 LGHNA and CDR2 YNFKEQ. CDR3 length equals 16 residues. V was clipped by 1 base and J by 7 bases; unmatched bases: 8. DNA for the CDR3: TGTGCCAGCAGCCAAGGGGATCCAACAGGGGGTGAAAAACTGTTTTTT. This gives the protein CASSQGDPTGGEKLFF.

This chain joins TRBV4-3 and TRBJ1-1; 7 nucleotides align to TRBD1. V lost 1 base to trimming and J lost 8 bases; unmatched junction nucleotides: 4. This CDR3 has 13 residues. Germline CDR1 is LGHNA and CDR2 is YSLEER. The CDR3 loop is CASSQVGTAEAFF. The CDR3 nucleotides read TGCGCCAGCAGCCAAGTAGGGACAGCAGAAGCTTTCTTT.

The chain uses TRBV28 and TRBJ1-2; 9 bases align to TRBD1. The CDR3 runs to 16 residues. The germline gives CDR1 MDHEN, CDR2 SYDVKM. Trimming cost V 3 bases and J 4 bases; bases outside gene matches: 9. CDR3 sequence (DNA): TGTGCCAGCAGTTTGATCCAAACAGGGGGCAGCTATGGCTACACCTTC. As protein: CASSLIQTGGSYGYTF.

The V gene is TRBV28, the J gene TRBJ2-1; tentatively, D is TRBD2 (6 bases). V shed 3 bases and J shed 0 bases, with 9 bases lying between them. The CDR3 consists of 15 residues. Germline loops: CDR1 MDHEN, CDR2 SYDVKM. The CDR3 nucleotides are TGTGCCAGCAGTTTCGGAGGGTCCTCCTACAATGAGCAGTTCTTC. It translates to CASSFGGSSYNEQFF.

The chain recombines TRBV9 with TRBJ1-1; no clear D gene. The CDR3 is made up of 14 amino acids. Trimming shortened V by 0 bases and J by 2 bases, and 8 bases separated the two germline ends. CDR1 and CDR2 (germline): SGDLS, YYNGEE. The CDR3 is CASSVGRGNTEAFF. CDR3 bases: TGTGCCAGCAGCGTAGGAAGAGGAAACACTGAAGCTTTCTTT.

This chain links TRBV7-9 with TRBJ2-5; perhaps TRBD2 as D (5 bases). Germline CDR1 SEHNR, CDR2 FQNEAQ (reference sequence). The CDR3 is 13 residues long. The V and J ends lost 3 bases and 3 bases respectively, with 8 bases between them. CDR3 loop: CASSFEGEETQYF. The CDR3 DNA follows: TGTGCCAGCAGCTTCGAGGGAGAAGAGACCCAGTACTTC.

V is TRBV27 and J is TRBJ2-3; TRBD1 is a possible D gene (5 bases). There are 16 residues in the CDR3. Trimming stripped 6 bases from V and 4 bases from J, with 20 bases between. Germline lookup yields CDR1 MNHEY and CDR2 SMNVEV (reference sequence). CDR3 sequence: CASSQLLSGLPDTQYF. CDR3 DNA: TGTGCCAGCAGCCAACTCCTGTCAGGGCTGCCAGATACGCAGTATTTT.

V usage is TRBV7-2 and J usage is TRBJ2-7, with 8 bases matching TRBD2. The trim removed 5 bases at V and 2 bases at J, leaving 2 bases unmatched. CDR1 SGHTA and CDR2 FQGNSA come from the germline V gene. The CDR3 loop spans 13 amino acids. The CDR3 here is CASSQGLAYEQYF. CDR3 sequence (DNA): TGTGCCAGCAGCCAGGGACTAGCCTACGAGCAGTACTTC.

This chain connects TRBV11-3 to TRBJ2-7; D is unresolved. CDR3 size: 13 residues. Germline assignment: CDR1 SGHNT and CDR2 YENEEA. Trimming shortened V by 2 bases and J by 0 bases, and 5 bases separated the two germline ends. CDR3 in amino acids: CASSLSSSYEQYF. DNA for the CDR3: TGTGCCAGCAGCTTAAGCTCCTCCTACGAGCAGTACTTC.

The chain combines TRBV4-3 with TRBJ1-2, with D perhaps matching TRBD1 (5 bases). V gave up 0 bases and J gave up 5 bases, with 7 bases separating them. The length of the CDR3 is 13 residues. Germline lookup yields CDR1 LGHNA and CDR2 YSLEER. CDR3 nucleotide sequence: TGCGCCAGCAGCCAAGAGAAGGGGTATGGCTACACCTTC. Protein sequence: CASSQEKGYGYTF.

This clone was seen a few times. The chain links TRBV2 to TRBJ2-3; 7 bases are a match to TRBD1. Germline CDR1 reads SNHLY; CDR2 reads FYNNEI. V lost 6 bases and J lost 3; bases outside the gene matches: 6. The CDR3 runs to 14 residues. This CDR3 is CASRQGYLTDTQYF. The CDR3 DNA follows: TGTGCCAGCAGACAGGGGTATTTAACAGATACGCAGTATTTT. Combining the CDR3 with reference TRBV2 and TRBJ2-3 gives the whole variable domain EPEVTQTPSHQVTQMGQEVILRCVPISNHLYFYWYRQILGQKVEFLVSFYNNEISEKSEIFDDQFSVERPDGSNFTLKIRSTKLEDSAMYFCASRQGYLTDTQYFGPGTRLTVL.

This chain connects TRBV11-2 to TRBJ2-1; D is undetermined. Germline V gene lookup returns CDR1 SGHAT and CDR2 FQNNGV. There are 13 residues in the CDR3. V lost 2 bases to trimming and J lost 12 bases, with 14 bases between them. The CDR3 region is CASSLLGGIGQFF. CDR3 DNA: TGTGCCAGCAGCTTATTAGGCGGCATCGGGCAGTTCTTC.

The J gene is TRBJ1-1, the V gene TRBV5-6, with TRBD1 as a possible D gene (6 bases). The CDR3 length is 16 residues. With 4 bases removed from V and 4 bases from J, the gap between germline ends came to 20 bases. Germline lookup yields CDR1 SGHDT and CDR2 YYEEEE. The CDR3 DNA reads as TGTGCCAGCAGCCCGGACAGCCCTGGAGTGAGCACTGAAGCTTTCTTT. Protein product: CASSPDSPGVSTEAFF.

This clone was seen once. The rearrangement links TRBV5-1 to TRBJ2-5, with TRBD2 as a possible D gene (6 bases). CDR3 length: 15 residues. Germline CDR1 and CDR2: SGHRS and YFSETQ. V was pared by 4 bases and J by 4 bases, with 17 bases between. CDR3: CASSNGGARTETQYF. The CDR3 region has the DNA TGCGCCAGCAGCAATGGAGGGGCCCGGACAGAGACCCAGTACTTC.

V and J are TRBV7-3 and TRBJ1-1; 7 bases are a match to TRBD1. V lost 5 bases to trimming and J lost 5 bases; unmatched junction nucleotides: 5. The germline gives CDR1 SGHTA, CDR2 FQGTGA. The CDR3 runs to 13 residues. The CDR3 nucleotides are TGTGCCAGCAGCCCCGGGACAGCTACTGAAGCTTTCTTT. Translating it yields CASSPGTATEAFF. Combining the CDR3 with reference TRBV7-3 and TRBJ1-1 gives the whole variable domain GAGVSQTPSNKVTEKGKYVELRCDPISGHTALYWYRQSLGQGPEFLIYFQGTGAADDSGLPNDRFFAVRPEGSVSTLKIQRTERGDSAVYLCASSPGTATEAFFGQGTRLTVV.

This chain uses TRBV10-3 with TRBJ2-7; 9 positions match TRBD2. The CDR3 is made up of 17 amino acids. Germline values: CDR1 ENHRY, CDR2 SYGVKD. V gave up 0 bases and J gave up 0 bases; unmatched junction bases: 6. CDR3 sequence (DNA): TGTGCCATCAGTGAGTCGATGGGCGGGAGGGCCTCCTACGAGCAGTACTTC. Protein: CAISESMGGRASYEQYF.

V is TRBV28 and J is TRBJ2-3, with 8 bases that match TRBD1. The CDR3 runs 14 residues. Germline lookup yields CDR1 MDHEN and CDR2 SYDVKM. The junction had 5 bases not matched to a gene; V was cut back by 7 bases and J by 2 bases. CDR3 sequence (DNA): TGTGCCAGCACACACAGGGGGGACACAGATACGCAGTATTTT. It is translated as CASTHRGDTDTQYF.